This section outlines one T cell receptor beta chain sequence together with its context. This specimen comes from a study of PD-L1 blockade in urothelial cancer. In the study overall: Patients previously received 0 to 3 chemotherapy regimens. A median of 141,255 T cells was found in the blood samples.

In each PCR, synthetic TCR analog templates were spiked in. Clones were sequenced by immunoSEQ multiplex PCR, and TCRdb holds only the in-frame ones, with some missing. There are approximately 15,000 clones in the sample; about nine tenths occur only once, and 5.9% lies in the top ten. The CDR3 is 16 amino acids. CDR1 is WNHNN and CDR2 is SYGVQD in the germline V gene (reference sequence). Trimming took 0 bases from V and 4 from J, leaving 12 bases between them. J is TRBJ2-2 and V is TRBV10-1; tentatively, D is TRBD2 (5 bases). The sample was PBMCs, taken around atezolizumab (anti-PD-L1) treatment. The TCR was taken from a man aged 45-65 years with urothelial cancer. The CDR3 coding sequence is TGCGCCAGCAGTGAGTCGGGCAGCGGCACCACCGGGGAGCTGTTTTTT. Amino acids: CASSESGSGTTGELFF.